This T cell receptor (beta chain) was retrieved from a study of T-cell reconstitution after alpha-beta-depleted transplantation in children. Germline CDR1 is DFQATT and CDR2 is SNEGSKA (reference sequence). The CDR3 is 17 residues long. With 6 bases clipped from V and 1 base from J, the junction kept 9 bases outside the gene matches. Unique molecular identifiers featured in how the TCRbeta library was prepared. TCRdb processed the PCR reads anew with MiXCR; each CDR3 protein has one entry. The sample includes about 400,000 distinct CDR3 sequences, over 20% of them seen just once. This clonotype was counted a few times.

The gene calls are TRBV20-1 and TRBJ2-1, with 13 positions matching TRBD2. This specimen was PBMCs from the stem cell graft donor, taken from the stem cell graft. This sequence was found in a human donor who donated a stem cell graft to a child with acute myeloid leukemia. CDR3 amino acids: CSAEGTSGILSYNEQFF. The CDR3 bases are TGCAGTGCGGAGGGGACTAGCGGGATATTATCCTACAATGAGCAGTTCTTC.